This TCR beta chain was retrieved from a study of T cell repertoires and HLA-DP antigens. Study information: In vitro CD4+ alloreactivity was against HeLa-presented HLA-DP.

Average purity of the negatively selected CD4+ T cells was about 98%. Untouched CD4+ T cells were bead-isolated at about 97.7% purity. Pre-culture CD4+ samples were sequenced deeply, targeting 200,000 T cell genomes. The assay was immunoSEQ multiplex PCR, and TCRdb's table has in-frame clones only and misses some. The data hold more than 90,000 clones, with nearly 95% observed a single time. On this clone: The antigen remains undetermined.

There are 16 residues in the CDR3. V was pared by 2 bases and J by 0 bases, with 5 bases of the junction left unmatched. Germline CDR1 SGHRS, CDR2 YFSETQ. The rearrangement joins TRBV5-1 to TRBJ2-3, with TRBD2 matching over 8 bases. The specimen was CD4+ T cells from PBMCs. The sequence was collected from a woman aged 18-29 years in good health and CMV-seronegative. The CDR3 reads CASSFAGGTSTDTQYF. CDR3 coding DNA: TGCGCCAGCAGCTTTGCGGGGGGAACTAGCACAGATACGCAGTATTTT.